These T cell receptor beta chains were read from a single sample in a study of T cell responses to AZD1222 COVID-19 vaccine. Sequencing was performed with immunoSEQ multiplex PCR; in TCRdb, only in-frame clones are kept and a portion is missing. The sample holds more than 50,000 clones, more than 80% seen once. The source was peripheral blood, collected on day 0 of AZD1222 vaccination. These receptors were obtained from an adult in good health. The CDR3 runs from the conserved cysteine through the conserved F or W. The D gene is left open where the match is weak. Not all rows give a size; the values are once, few, many and, for expanded clones, a class.

D	V	size	J	CDR3	DNA
NA	TRBV19	once	TRBJ2-7	CASKINRFRDEQYF	TGTGCCAGTAAAATTAATCGGTTTAGGGACGAGCAGTACTTC
TRBD2	TRBV6-5	NA	TRBJ2-3	CASSDLAGRGTQYF	TGTGCCAGCAGCGACCTAGCGGGAAGGGGTACGCAGTATTTT
NA	TRBV21-1	few	TRBJ1-6	CASSKDRTPRGSPLHF	TGTGCCAGCAGCAAAGATAGGACCCCGAGGGGTTCACCCCTCCACTTT
TRBD1	TRBV27	NA	TRBJ1-2	CASRPLTGTGGSYGYTF	TGTGCCAGCAGACCCCTCACCGGGACAGGGGGTAGCTATGGCTACACCTTC
TRBD1	TRBV5-1	NA	TRBJ2-7	CASSSTGGTSYEQYF	TGCGCCAGCAGCTCGACAGGGGGGACCTCCTACGAGCAGTACTTC
TRBD1	TRBV7-9	few	TRBJ2-7	CASSLQGLRYEQYF	TGTGCCAGCAGCCTACAGGGGCTCAGGTACGAGCAGTACTTC
TRBD1	TRBV24-1	once	TRBJ2-5	CATSDPGTGGETQYF	TGTGCCACCAGTGATCCCGGGACAGGGGGAGAGACCCAGTACTTC
NA	TRBV2	NA	TRBJ1-5	CASRADYSNQPQHF	TGTGCCAGCAGGGCGGATTATAGCAATCAGCCCCAGCATTTT
NA	TRBV6-5	few	TRBJ1-2	CASSYGPSGSGYTF	TGTGCCAGCAGTTATGGTCCTTCAGGGTCTGGCTACACCTTC
TRBD1	TRBV2	NA	TRBJ2-5	CASTATTGQETQYF	TGTGCCAGCACCGCAACGACAGGGCAAGAGACCCAGTACTTC
TRBD1	TRBV18	once	TRBJ2-1	CASSLRTGGRDEQFF	TGTGCCAGCTCACTAAGGACAGGGGGTAGAGATGAGCAGTTCTTC
NA	TRBV2	few	TRBJ2-3	CASRAGQGASDTQYF	TGTGCCAGCAGAGCGGGGCAGGGGGCATCAGATACGCAGTATTTT
TRBD1	TRBV7-2	NA	TRBJ2-7	CASSFRGRRTYEQYF	TGTGCCAGCAGCTTCAGGGGGCGGAGGACCTACGAGCAGTACTTC
TRBD2	TRBV18	NA	TRBJ2-6	CASSPGRAGANVLTF	TGTGCCAGCTCCCCGGGGAGGGCTGGGGCCAACGTCCTGACTTTC
NA	TRBV19	NA	TRBJ1-2	CASSILGEQNYGYTF	TGTGCCAGTAGTATTTTAGGAGAACAGAACTATGGCTACACCTTC
TRBD1	TRBV7-2	NA	TRBJ1-5	CASSPDRAINQPQHF	TGTGCCAGCAGCCCGGACAGGGCGATCAATCAGCCCCAGCATTTT
NA	TRBV5-6	NA	TRBJ1-2	CASSGGEGYYGYTF	TGTGCCAGCAGCGGAGGGGAGGGGTACTATGGCTACACCTTC
TRBD2	TRBV10-2	NA	TRBJ2-1	CASRVLAGEYNEQFF	TGCGCCAGCAGGGTCCTAGCGGGAGAGTACAATGAGCAGTTCTTC
NA	TRBV7-9	once	TRBJ2-1	CASSLGANEQFF	TGTGCCAGCAGCTTAGGTGCCAATGAGCAGTTCTTC
TRBD1	TRBV3-1/TRBV3-2	NA	TRBJ1-6	CASSQPGQVNSPLHF	TGTGCCAGCAGCCAACCGGGACAGGTTAATTCACCCCTCCACTTT
NA	TRBV27	NA	TRBJ1-5	CASSPYQNQPQHF	TGTGCCAGCAGTCCGTATCAAAATCAGCCCCAGCATTTT
NA	TRBV7-9	NA	TRBJ1-3	CASTPGNTIYF	TGTGCCAGCACTCCTGGAAACACCATATATTTT
TRBD1	TRBV11-2	NA	TRBJ2-7	CASSLDRDRFSYEQYF	TGTGCCAGCAGCTTAGACCGGGACAGGTTCTCCTACGAGCAGTACTTC
NA	TRBV28	NA	TRBJ2-2	CASSPRVGELFF	TGTGCCAGCAGCCCAAGGGTCGGGGAGCTGTTTTTT
NA	TRBV5-4	once	TRBJ2-2	CASSRGGFGELFF	TGTGCCAGCAGCCGAGGGGGTTTCGGGGAGCTGTTTTTT
NA	TRBV30	few	TRBJ1-2	CAWSEGSDYGYTF	TGTGCCTGGAGTGAAGGGTCCGACTATGGCTACACCTTC
TRBD2	TRBV19	NA	TRBJ2-5	CASSIRSSGTQYF	TGTGCCAGTAGTATTAGGTCTAGCGGGACCCAGTACTTC
NA	TRBV6-6	few	TRBJ2-7	CASSYDGSDYEQYF	TGTGCCAGCAGTTATGACGGGAGCGATTACGAGCAGTACTTC
NA	TRBV19	NA	TRBJ2-3	CASSTEGVTSTDTQYF	TGTGCCAGTAGTACCGAGGGCGTGACTAGCACAGATACGCAGTATTTT
NA	TRBV5-1	NA	TRBJ1-2	CASSTGNYGYTF	TGCGCCAGCAGCACAGGGAACTATGGCTACACCTTC
NA	TRBV3-1/TRBV3-2	NA	TRBJ1-2	CASSQAPVNYGYTF	TGTGCCAGCAGCCAAGCTCCAGTAAACTATGGCTACACCTTC
NA	TRBV19	NA	TRBJ1-1	CASSIDLQFEAFF	TGTGCCAGTAGTATAGATCTCCAATTTGAAGCTTTCTTT
NA	TRBV30	NA	TRBJ1-6	CAWATHNSPLHF	TGTGCCTGGGCCACCCACAATTCACCCCTCCACTTT
TRBD1	TRBV18	NA	TRBJ1-1	CASSARDRMNTEAFF	TGTGCCAGCTCGGCTAGGGACAGGATGAACACTGAAGCTTTCTTT
NA	TRBV18	NA	TRBJ1-6	CASSPQPLGVNSPLHF	TGTGCCAGCTCACCACAGCCCCTTGGGGTTAATTCACCCCTCCACTTT
NA	TRBV19	NA	TRBJ1-1	CASSIDKGTEAFF	TGTGCCAGTAGTATAGATAAGGGCACTGAAGCTTTCTTT
TRBD2	TRBV5-1	few	TRBJ2-1	CASSLGAGGPQEQFF	TGCGCCAGCAGCTTGGGAGCGGGAGGGCCCCAGGAGCAGTTCTTC
NA	TRBV5-4	NA	TRBJ2-7	CASSLDLLYEQYF	TGTGCCAGCAGCTTGGACTTGCTCTACGAGCAGTACTTC
NA	TRBV18	NA	TRBJ1-1	CASSGRGDTEAFF	TGTGCCAGCTCTGGCCGGGGGGACACTGAAGCTTTCTTT
TRBD1	TRBV27	NA	TRBJ2-7	CASSPGTGASTYEQYF	TGTGCCAGCAGTCCCGGGACAGGGGCCTCAACCTACGAGCAGTACTTC
NA	TRBV7-6	once	TRBJ2-3	CASSLGWGGTDTQYF	TGTGCCAGCAGCTTAGGGTGGGGAGGCACAGATACGCAGTATTTT
TRBD1	TRBV6-5	NA	TRBJ1-3	CASSYSGGRNTIYF	TGTGCCAGCAGTTACTCAGGGGGCAGAAACACCATATATTTT
NA	TRBV27	NA	TRBJ2-2	CASSLGTGELFF	TGTGCCAGCAGTCTCGGGACCGGGGAGCTGTTTTTT
NA	TRBV28	once	TRBJ2-3	CASSLGGSRNTQYF	TGTGCCAGCAGTTTAGGTGGGAGTCGGAATACGCAGTATTTT
TRBD2	TRBV6-5	NA	TRBJ2-7	CASSSLAGAAYEQYF	TGTGCCAGCAGTTCCTTAGCGGGAGCGGCCTACGAGCAGTACTTC
NA	TRBV4-1	NA	TRBJ1-2	CASSQDWSTASTNYGYTF	TGCGCCAGCAGCCAAGATTGGAGTACAGCCAGTACTAACTATGGCTACACCTTC
NA	TRBV7-2	NA	TRBJ2-3	CASSHRGGRASTDTQYF	TGTGCCAGCAGCCACCGTGGGGGTCGGGCTAGCACAGATACGCAGTATTTT
TRBD2	TRBV10-3	NA	TRBJ2-7	CATGEGPASYEQYF	TGTGCCACCGGGGAGGGGCCAGCCTCCTACGAGCAGTACTTC
NA	TRBV5-8	NA	TRBJ1-1	CASSWGRNTEAFF	TGTGCCAGCAGCTGGGGGCGAAACACTGAAGCTTTCTTT
TRBD2	TRBV19	NA	TRBJ2-5	CASRSGRVEETQYF	TGTGCCAGCCGTTCGGGGAGGGTAGAAGAGACCCAGTACTTC
NA	TRBV2	NA	TRBJ1-3	CASSEDALSGNTIYF	TGTGCCAGCAGTGAAGACGCACTCTCTGGAAACACCATATATTTT
TRBD1	TRBV28	few	TRBJ1-1	CASSLPPGGANTEAFF	TGTGCCAGCAGTTTGCCCCCAGGGGGCGCGAACACTGAAGCTTTCTTT
TRBD2	TRBV6-1	NA	TRBJ2-7	CASSEARAGGPYEQYF	TGTGCCAGCAGTGAAGCCAGAGCGGGAGGGCCCTACGAGCAGTACTTC
TRBD1	TRBV9	NA	TRBJ1-3	CASSVVAGGGLYSGNTIYF	TGTGCCAGCAGCGTAGTGGCAGGGGGCGGTCTATACTCTGGAAACACCATATATTTT
TRBD1	TRBV27	NA	TRBJ2-1	CASKPGQGFYNEQFF	TGTGCCAGCAAACCGGGACAGGGTTTCTACAATGAGCAGTTCTTC